Presented here are 3 T cell receptor beta chains from one specimen sequenced in a study of T cell repertoires in cytomegalovirus infection. TCRdb passed the reads through MiXCR, listing each CDR3 protein once. The sample yields fewer than 950,000 distinct CDR3 sequences, 30% to 35% seen once. These receptors are not linked to any known antigen. The sample in question was cultured CD8+ T cells from PBMCs, obtained from culture after CMV antigen stimulation. The source is a human donor in good health (CMV status not recorded). Some clones in this sample may be carry-over from other donors' samples.

This clonotype was observed a few times. CDR3: CASSEQGDKNEAFF. CDR3 sequence (DNA): TGTGCCAGCAGCGAACAGGGGGATAAAAATGAAGCTTTCTTT. The J gene is TRBJ1-1, the V gene TRBV9, with TRBD1 matching over 8 bases. Germline V gives CDR1 SGDLS, CDR2 YYNGEE. The CDR3 covers 14 residues. The V gene end was trimmed by 3 bases and the J gene end by 7 bases; junction bases not matched to a gene: 8. The full variable domain, in which reference TRBV9 and TRBJ1-1 provide the parts outside the CDR3, is DSGVTQTPKHLITATGQRVTLRCSPRSGDLSVYWYQQSLDQGLQFLIQYYNGEERAKGNILERFSAQQFPDLHSELNLSSLELGDSALYFCASSEQGDKNEAFFGQGTRLTVV.

A remark on this clonotype: Mismatch with germline at one junction end may stem from a read error. V gene TRBV7-9 combines with J gene TRBJ2-1; 11 bases are shared with TRBD1. Germline values: CDR1 SEHNR, CDR2 FQNEAQ (reference sequence). The CDR3 contains 15 residues. In nucleotides, the CDR3 is TGTGCCAGCAGCTTACCGGGACAGGGGGTGAATGGGCAGTTCTTC. Protein product: CASSLPGQGVNGQFF.

The gene calls are TRBV7-9 and TRBJ2-3; no reliable D call. Germline assignment: CDR1 SEHNR and CDR2 FQNEAQ (reference sequence). The CDR3 extends over 15 amino acids. Deletions cut 6 bases from V and 0 bases from J, with 13 bases between. CDR3 amino acids: CASSSLKASTDTQYF. CDR3 nucleotides: TGTGCCAGCAGTTCCCTGAAAGCAAGCACAGATACGCAGTATTTT.